Following are 6 T cell receptor beta chains from one sample sequenced in a study of shared clonotypes between healthy human individuals. CD45RO-negative, CCR7-positively selected cells formed the naive CD8 fraction, excluding terminally differentiated effector memory CD45RA+ cells. Clones were sequenced by immunoSEQ multiplex PCR, and TCRdb holds only the in-frame ones, with some missing. This table holds hundreds of thousands of clones, roughly 96% found once. Specimen: naive CD8+ T cells sorted from blood. The receptors shown here come from a woman aged 25-40 years in good health.

This clone was observed once. This chain links TRBV7-2 with TRBJ2-3; TRBD2 matches 7 bases. CDR3 length: 17 amino acids. CDR1 SGHTA and CDR2 FQGNSA come from the germline V gene. V dropped 6 bases and J dropped 4; count of bases not matched to a gene: 16. DNA for the CDR3: TGTGCCAGCAGTCCTAGCCTGGGGGAGGGCCGGGCAGATACGCAGTATTTT. Translated: CASSPSLGEGRADTQYF.

In DNA, the CDR3 is TGTGCCAGCAGCACACTGGACCGTGCAACTAATGAAAAACTGTTTTTT. Translating it yields CASSTLDRATNEKLFF. J is TRBJ1-4 and V is TRBV11-1; unclear D gene. V lost 5 bases to trimming and J lost 0 bases, with 13 bases between them. This CDR3 region has 16 residues. The germline V gene has CDR1 SGHAT and CDR2 FQDESV (reference sequence). The full variable domain, in which reference TRBV11-1 and TRBJ1-4 provide the parts outside the CDR3, is EAEVAQSPRYKITEKSQAVAFWCDPISGHATLYWYRQILGQGPELLVQFQDESVVDDSQLPKDRFSAERLKGVDSTLKIQPAELGDSAMYLCASSTLDRATNEKLFFGSGTQLSVL.

V gene TRBV4-1 combines with J gene TRBJ2-7; TRBD1 might be the D (6 bases). The CDR3 runs to 14 residues. Germline V CDR1 and CDR2: MGHRA, YSYEKL. The V and J ends lost 4 bases and 2 bases respectively, with 12 bases between them. CDR3 region: CASSPRGFPYEQYF. In nucleotides, the CDR3 is TGCGCCAGCAGCCCCAGGGGATTTCCCTACGAGCAGTACTTC.

The V call is TRBV5-1, the J call TRBJ2-3; tentatively, D is TRBD2 (7 bases). CDR1 SGHRS and CDR2 YFSETQ come from the germline V gene. Trimming cost V 2 bases and J 5 bases, with 27 bases left between them. The CDR3 runs 19 residues. The CDR3 region has the DNA TGCGCCAGCAGCTTCCGGGGGGCAATATCGGATAGCACCCAAGATACGCAGTATTTT. Amino acids: CASSFRGAISDSTQDTQYF.

The DNA for the CDR3 is TGTGCCAGCAGGAGAACCCCCGGGGAGCTGTTTTTT. This encodes CASRRTPGELFF. The chain recombines TRBV9 with TRBJ2-2; D gene uncertain. The V end lost 5 bases, the J end lost 6 bases, and 8 bases lay between the germline ends. CDR3 length equals 12 residues. The germline V gene encodes CDR1 SGDLS and CDR2 YYNGEE.

The CDR3 sequence is CASSHRTGERTYEQYF. The CDR3 bases are TGTGCCAGCAGTCACCGGACAGGGGAGCGGACCTACGAGCAGTACTTC. The chain recombines TRBV13 with TRBJ2-7, with 9 positions matching TRBD1. With 6 bases clipped from V and 2 bases from J, the junction kept 11 bases outside the gene matches. This CDR3 is built from 16 residues. Per the germline V gene, CDR1 is PRHDT and CDR2 is FYEKMQ (reference sequence). Based on the CDR3 plus reference TRBV13 and TRBJ2-7, the full variable domain is AAGVIQSPRHLIKEKRETATLKCYPIPRHDTVYWYQQGPGQDPQFLISFYEKMQSDKGSIPDRFSAQQFSDYHSELNMSSLELGDSALYFCASSHRTGERTYEQYFGPGTRLTVT.